This T cell receptor beta chain derives from a study of cytomegalovirus exposure and HLA in healthy donors. Study-wide results and caveats: CMV serostatus was the only immune exposure information that was available. Evidence from a later analysis indicated that most CMV-associated TCR beta chains looked HLA-restricted. The classifier reportedly diagnosed cytomegalovirus status with high specificity and sensitivity. In an earlier analysis, in around 590 donors, most V segments appeared productive either ~87% or ~30% of the time.

The PCR employed 60 Vbeta primers together with 13 Jbeta primers. The data were produced by immunoSEQ multiplex PCR, yet TCRdb's version contains in-frame clones alone and is incomplete. Here the sample spans roughly 180,000 clones, about 82% being singletons. Of note for this clone: What it binds is not known.

Sequencing input: PBMCs. The clonotype was recovered from a man younger than 35 in good health and CMV-seronegative.

The CDR3 sequence: CASSDNPMNTEAFF. As DNA, the CDR3 is TGTGCCAGCAGTGATAACCCTATGAACACTGAAGCTTTCTTT. V and J are TRBV2 and TRBJ1-1, with D unclear. CDR3 length equals 14 residues. Trimming pared 3 bases from V and 0 bases from J, leaving 8 bases between. In germline, CDR1 is SNHLY, CDR2 FYNNEI. The complete variable domain, with remaining parts taken from reference TRBV2 and TRBJ1-1, reads EPEVTQTPSHQVTQMGQEVILRCVPISNHLYFYWYRQILGQKVEFLVSFYNNEISEKSEIFDDQFSVERPDGSNFTLKIRSTKLEDSAMYFCASSDNPMNTEAFFGQGTRLTVV.